Listed below are T cell receptor beta chains from one sample, sequenced in a study of cytomegalovirus exposure and HLA in healthy donors. Assay: immunoSEQ multiplex PCR; the TCRdb copy retains only in-frame clones and omits some. The sample holds roughly 190,000 clones, more than 9.5% seen once. Sequencing input: PBMCs. All receptors derive from a man over 45 in good health and CMV-seropositive. Each CDR3 is given with its conserved first and last residue. The D gene is left open where the match is weak. Clone size is not always given. Where it is, it says once, few, many or a class for expanded clones.

v_gene: TRBV19; j_gene: TRBJ1-3; d_gene: .; abundance: .; CDR3nt: TGTGCCAGTAGTAACAGGGCGCCGAGCTCTGGAAACACCATATATTTT; CDR3aa: CASSNRAPSSGNTIYF
v_gene: TRBV18; j_gene: TRBJ1-1; d_gene: .; abundance: few; CDR3nt: TGTGCCAGCGTCCAAGCGGGGGCAAACACTGAAGCTTTCTTT; CDR3aa: CASVQAGANTEAFF
v_gene: TRBV7-9; j_gene: TRBJ2-7; d_gene: TRBD1; abundance: few; CDR3nt: TGTGCCAGCAGGGGACAGGGGGCTCGGGAGCAGTACTTC; CDR3aa: CASRGQGAREQYF
v_gene: TRBV11-2; j_gene: TRBJ2-5; d_gene: .; abundance: .; CDR3nt: TGTGCCAGCAGCTCCCAGGGGTCCCAAGAGACCCAGTACTTC; CDR3aa: CASSSQGSQETQYF
v_gene: TRBV19; j_gene: TRBJ2-1; d_gene: TRBD1; abundance: few; CDR3nt: TGTGCCAGTAGACCCCGGGACAGGGGCCACAATGAGCAGTTCTTC; CDR3aa: CASRPRDRGHNEQFF
v_gene: TRBV19; j_gene: TRBJ1-2; d_gene: TRBD1; abundance: few; CDR3nt: TGTGCCAGTACGCGCCTTTTAGGCGGGACAGGGGCTTACGGCTACACCTTC; CDR3aa: CASTRLLGGTGAYGYTF
v_gene: TRBV18; j_gene: TRBJ2-4; d_gene: .; abundance: .; CDR3nt: TGTGCCAGCTCACCACCGAACACCTTAGCCAAAAACATTCAGTACTTC; CDR3aa: CASSPPNTLAKNIQYF
v_gene: TRBV5-4; j_gene: TRBJ2-1; d_gene: TRBD1; abundance: .; CDR3nt: TGTGCCAGCAGCCTACCGGGACAGGGTAGCAATGAGCAGTTCTTC; CDR3aa: CASSLPGQGSNEQFF
v_gene: TRBV7-2; j_gene: TRBJ2-6; d_gene: .; abundance: .; CDR3nt: TGTGCCAGCAGCTCACTTAGTGGGCAGGGATCAGGGGCCAACGTCCTGACTTTC; CDR3aa: CASSSLSGQGSGANVLTF
v_gene: TRBV5-1; j_gene: TRBJ2-7; d_gene: TRBD2; abundance: .; CDR3nt: TGCGCCAGCAGCTTGGGACTAGCCTCCTACGAGCAGTACTTC; CDR3aa: CASSLGLASYEQYF
v_gene: TRBV6-5; j_gene: TRBJ2-5; d_gene: .; abundance: few; CDR3nt: TGTGCCAGCAGTTACTCCCCAGAGGAGGGGGAGACCCAGTACTTC; CDR3aa: CASSYSPEEGETQYF
v_gene: TRBV5-4; j_gene: TRBJ2-1; d_gene: .; abundance: once; CDR3nt: TGTGCCAGCAGCTTGGAGCGGGTCAGTTACAATGAGCAGTTCTTC; CDR3aa: CASSLERVSYNEQFF
v_gene: TRBV10-3; j_gene: TRBJ1-2; d_gene: .; abundance: few; CDR3nt: TGTGCCATCAGTGCCGGTCCGGGCTACACCTTC; CDR3aa: CAISAGPGYTF
v_gene: TRBV7-9; j_gene: TRBJ1-1; d_gene: .; abundance: few; CDR3nt: TGTGCCAGCAGCCCCCAACAGAGCATGAACACTGAAGCTTTCTTT; CDR3aa: CASSPQQSMNTEAFF
v_gene: TRBV9; j_gene: TRBJ1-4; d_gene: .; abundance: .; CDR3nt: TGTGCCAGCAGCGCCCCGGGGGAAAAACTGTTTTTT; CDR3aa: CASSAPGEKLFF
v_gene: TRBV7-2; j_gene: TRBJ2-3; d_gene: TRBD2; abundance: .; CDR3nt: TGTGCCAGCAGCTTGAGGACTAGCGGACATGGGACGCAGTATTTT; CDR3aa: CASSLRTSGHGTQYF
v_gene: TRBV15; j_gene: TRBJ2-1; d_gene: .; abundance: .; CDR3nt: TGTGCCACCAGCATCTCAACAGGGATGGTAAATGAGCAGTTCTTC; CDR3aa: CATSISTGMVNEQFF
v_gene: TRBV4-3; j_gene: TRBJ2-7; d_gene: .; abundance: few; CDR3nt: TGCGCCAGCAGCGTAGACTTCAGGGGGGACTCCTACGAGCAGTACTTC; CDR3aa: CASSVDFRGDSYEQYF
v_gene: TRBV5-1; j_gene: TRBJ2-5; d_gene: .; abundance: few; CDR3nt: TGCGCCAGCAGCCTACGACACCTCCGGGGCCAAGAGACCCAGTACTTC; CDR3aa: CASSLRHLRGQETQYF
v_gene: TRBV19; j_gene: TRBJ2-3; d_gene: .; abundance: few; CDR3nt: TGTGCCAGTAGTTTCTCAGATACGCAGTATTTT; CDR3aa: CASSFSDTQYF
v_gene: TRBV7-7; j_gene: TRBJ2-1; d_gene: .; abundance: .; CDR3nt: TGTGCCAGCAGCCATAAGGGGGACGGGGATTTCAATGAGCAGTTCTTC; CDR3aa: CASSHKGDGDFNEQFF
v_gene: TRBV6-6; j_gene: TRBJ2-2; d_gene: .; abundance: .; CDR3nt: TGTGCCACTAAAACGGGGGCGCGGGGGTCCGGGGAGCTGTTTTTT; CDR3aa: CATKTGARGSGELFF
v_gene: TRBV5-1; j_gene: TRBJ2-5; d_gene: TRBD2; abundance: few; CDR3nt: TGCGCCAGCAGCTCTCCTAGCGGAGCAGAGACCCAGTACTTC; CDR3aa: CASSSPSGAETQYF
v_gene: TRBV5-1; j_gene: TRBJ1-1; d_gene: TRBD1; abundance: .; CDR3nt: TGCGCCAGCAGCGCCGGGACAGCAAACACTGAAGCTTTCTTT; CDR3aa: CASSAGTANTEAFF
v_gene: TRBV27; j_gene: TRBJ1-2; d_gene: .; abundance: .; CDR3nt: TGTGCCAGCAGACCCCGCCTTGGAGATGGCTACACCTTC; CDR3aa: CASRPRLGDGYTF
v_gene: TRBV6-1; j_gene: TRBJ1-1; d_gene: .; abundance: few; CDR3nt: TGTGCCAGCAGTCCACGGGGGATTAACACTGAAGCTTTCTTT; CDR3aa: CASSPRGINTEAFF
v_gene: TRBV5-1; j_gene: TRBJ2-3; d_gene: TRBD1; abundance: .; CDR3nt: TGCGCCAGCAGCTTGGACAGGGGGAACCCAGATACGCAGTATTTT; CDR3aa: CASSLDRGNPDTQYF
v_gene: TRBV4-1; j_gene: TRBJ2-3; d_gene: TRBD2; abundance: few; CDR3nt: TGCGCCAGCAGGACTAGCGGGGGGGACAGTGATACGCAGTATTTT; CDR3aa: CASRTSGGDSDTQYF
v_gene: TRBV28; j_gene: TRBJ2-7; d_gene: .; abundance: .; CDR3nt: TGTGCCAGCAGTTTATGGGCCGTTGGGCCCCGCAGCTCCTACGAGCAGTACTTC; CDR3aa: CASSLWAVGPRSSYEQYF
v_gene: TRBV28; j_gene: TRBJ2-5; d_gene: .; abundance: few; CDR3nt: TGTGCCAGCAGTTCAGTTAGCGACGAGGTGGAGACCCAGTACTTC; CDR3aa: CASSSVSDEVETQYF
v_gene: TRBV5-1; j_gene: TRBJ2-5; d_gene: TRBD2; abundance: .; CDR3nt: TGCGCCAGCCGAGCGGGGGGGCGACAAGAGACCCAGTACTTC; CDR3aa: CASRAGGRQETQYF
v_gene: TRBV25-1; j_gene: TRBJ1-1; d_gene: .; abundance: .; CDR3nt: TGTGCCAGCAGTGAATATTCCGCGGGAGGCAGTGCCAAATTGGAAGCTTTCTTT; CDR3aa: CASSEYSAGGSAKLEAFF
v_gene: TRBV7-3; j_gene: TRBJ1-2; d_gene: TRBD1; abundance: .; CDR3nt: TGTGCCAGCAGCTTGGGACAGGGATGGGGCTACACCTTC; CDR3aa: CASSLGQGWGYTF
v_gene: TRBV5-4; j_gene: TRBJ1-2; d_gene: .; abundance: few; CDR3nt: TGTGCCAGCAGCAACAGGGATTTCTATGGCTACACCTTC; CDR3aa: CASSNRDFYGYTF
v_gene: TRBV9; j_gene: TRBJ2-4; d_gene: .; abundance: .; CDR3nt: TGTGCCAGCAGCCCCCGGGTGTTTTTAGGGGTGGAAAACATTCAGTACTTC; CDR3aa: CASSPRVFLGVENIQYF
v_gene: TRBV5-4; j_gene: TRBJ2-5; d_gene: TRBD1; abundance: .; CDR3nt: TGTGCCAGCAGCTTGGGAGGGGGCGAGACCCAGTACTTC; CDR3aa: CASSLGGGETQYF
v_gene: TRBV28; j_gene: TRBJ1-4; d_gene: .; abundance: .; CDR3nt: TGTGCCAGCAGCCCGCCCGGGGGGGCGGGAGTAACTAATGAAAAACTGTTTTTT; CDR3aa: CASSPPGGAGVTNEKLFF
v_gene: TRBV7-9; j_gene: TRBJ1-1; d_gene: .; abundance: few; CDR3nt: TGTGCCAGCAAACTAGGTTCCCAGGGGAAAGTGAACACTGAAGCTTTCTTT; CDR3aa: CASKLGSQGKVNTEAFF
v_gene: TRBV7-8; j_gene: TRBJ1-2; d_gene: TRBD1; abundance: few; CDR3nt: TGTGCCAGCAGCTTCGGACAGGGGAGCTATGGCTACACCTTC; CDR3aa: CASSFGQGSYGYTF
v_gene: TRBV7-2; j_gene: TRBJ1-2; d_gene: .; abundance: .; CDR3nt: TGTGCCAGCAGCTTAGGCCTAGGGGGGGCGGTCTATGGCTACACCTTC; CDR3aa: CASSLGLGGAVYGYTF
v_gene: TRBV28; j_gene: TRBJ1-2; d_gene: TRBD1; abundance: .; CDR3nt: TGTGCCAGCAGTTTAGGGACAGCCTATGGCTACACCTTC; CDR3aa: CASSLGTAYGYTF
v_gene: TRBV6-6; j_gene: TRBJ2-7; d_gene: TRBD1; abundance: .; CDR3nt: TGTGCCAGCAGTGTGACAGGGCCACGCTACGAGCAGTACTTC; CDR3aa: CASSVTGPRYEQYF
v_gene: TRBV18; j_gene: TRBJ2-3; d_gene: .; abundance: .; CDR3nt: TGTGCCAGCTCACTCGACGGGGTCGCAGATACGCAGTATTTT; CDR3aa: CASSLDGVADTQYF
v_gene: TRBV7-9; j_gene: TRBJ1-1; d_gene: .; abundance: .; CDR3nt: TGTGCCAGCAGCTTAGATAAAATGAACACTGAAGCTTTCTTT; CDR3aa: CASSLDKMNTEAFF
v_gene: TRBV6-5; j_gene: TRBJ1-4; d_gene: .; abundance: few; CDR3nt: TGTGCCAGCAGCCCGGGTGCAACTAATGAAAAACTGTTTTTT; CDR3aa: CASSPGATNEKLFF
v_gene: TRBV11-2; j_gene: TRBJ2-5; d_gene: TRBD1; abundance: .; CDR3nt: TGTGCCAGCAGCTTAGACTCGGGACAGGCGAACTTC; CDR3aa: CASSLDSGQANF
v_gene: TRBV11-3; j_gene: TRBJ2-3; d_gene: .; abundance: few; CDR3nt: TGTGCCAGCAGCTTCGGTCAGGCCGATTTGGATACGCAGTATTTT; CDR3aa: CASSFGQADLDTQYF